This entry describes one T cell receptor (beta chain). Its antigen is as yet unknown. In germline, CDR1 is SGHVS, CDR2 FQNEAQ. This CDR3 comprises 13 residues. V lost 8 bases and J lost 2; bases outside the gene matches: 6. The sample is drawn from a study of shared clonotypes between healthy human individuals. Notes on the study in general: Clonotype sharing levels among donors were expected to vary with sequencing depth.

Approximately 82 million PBMCs were counted before genomic DNA extraction. A deep-level run was used for the assay. The authors' processing: Filtering of immunoSEQ junctional sequences could not match full-length read filtering. Clones were read by immunoSEQ multiplex PCR, and TCRdb kept only the in-frame ones, dropping some. From that table come the V and J calls and clone size; the DNA was used to work out D and trimming. The sample consists of about 500,000 clones, 60% to 80% of them appearing once. This receptor was obtained from a woman in her 40s in good health. Some clones in this sample may be carry-over from other donors' samples. The source material was PBMCs. This chain joins TRBV7-8 and TRBJ2-7; 7 bases match TRBD2. CDR3 in DNA: TGTGCCAGCGGAACTAGCGTCACCTACGAGCAGTACTTC. Its protein is CASGTSVTYEQYF.